This T cell receptor beta chain was found in a study of cytomegalovirus exposure and HLA in healthy donors. The length of the CDR3 is 14 residues. V shed 8 bases, J shed 6 bases, and the junction held 9 bases outside the gene matches. CDR1 and CDR2 from the germline V gene are SNHLY and FYNNEI. The study ran its PCR with 60 Vbeta and 13 Jbeta primers. Method: immunoSEQ multiplex PCR; TCRdb's copy keeps in-frame clones and lacks some. This sample's table reports under 200,000 clones. The receptor's source is a young woman in good health and CMV-seropositive. The rearrangement links TRBV2 to TRBJ2-3; 9 bases align to TRBD2. Source material: PBMCs. This CDR3 is CASDLAGLRDTQYF. CDR3 DNA: TGTGCCAGCGATCTAGCGGGGCTGCGGGATACGCAGTATTTT.